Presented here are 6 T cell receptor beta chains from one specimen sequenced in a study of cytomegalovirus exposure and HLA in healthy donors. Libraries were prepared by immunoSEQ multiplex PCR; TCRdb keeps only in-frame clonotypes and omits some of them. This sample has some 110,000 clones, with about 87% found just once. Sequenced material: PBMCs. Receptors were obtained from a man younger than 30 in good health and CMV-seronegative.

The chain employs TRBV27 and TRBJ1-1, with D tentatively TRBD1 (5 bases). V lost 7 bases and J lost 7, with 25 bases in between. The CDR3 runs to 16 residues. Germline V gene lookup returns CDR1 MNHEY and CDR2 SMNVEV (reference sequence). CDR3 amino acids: CASKLKGRRSLVEAFF. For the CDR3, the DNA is TGTGCCAGCAAATTAAAGGGGAGGAGATCGCTGGTTGAAGCTTTCTTT.

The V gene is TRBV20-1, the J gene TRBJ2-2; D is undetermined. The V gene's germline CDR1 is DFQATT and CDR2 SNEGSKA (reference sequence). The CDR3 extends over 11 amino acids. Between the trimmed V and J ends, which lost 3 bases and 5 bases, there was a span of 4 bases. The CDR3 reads CSARTTGELFF. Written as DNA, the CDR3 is TGCAGTGCTAGGACAACCGGGGAGCTGTTTTTT.

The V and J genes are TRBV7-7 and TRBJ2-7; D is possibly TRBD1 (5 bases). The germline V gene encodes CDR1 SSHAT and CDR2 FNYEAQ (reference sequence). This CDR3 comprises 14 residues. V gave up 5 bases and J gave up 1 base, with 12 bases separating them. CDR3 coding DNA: TGTGCCAGCAGCGAGTACAGGCGTTCCTACGAGCAGTACTTC. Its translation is CASSEYRRSYEQYF. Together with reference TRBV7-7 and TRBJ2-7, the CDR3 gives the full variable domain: GAGVSQSPRYKVTKRGQDVTLRCDPISSHATLYWYQQALGQGPEFLTYFNYEAQPDKSGLPSDRFSAERPEGSISTLTIQRTEQRDSAMYRCASSEYRRSYEQYFGPGTRLTVT.

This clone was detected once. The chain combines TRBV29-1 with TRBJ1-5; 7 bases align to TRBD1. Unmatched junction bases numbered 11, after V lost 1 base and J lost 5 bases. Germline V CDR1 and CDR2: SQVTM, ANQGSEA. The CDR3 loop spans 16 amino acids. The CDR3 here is CSVEGRGCIVHQPQHF. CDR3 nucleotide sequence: TGCAGCGTTGAAGGCAGGGGGTGCATAGTTCATCAGCCCCAGCATTTT.

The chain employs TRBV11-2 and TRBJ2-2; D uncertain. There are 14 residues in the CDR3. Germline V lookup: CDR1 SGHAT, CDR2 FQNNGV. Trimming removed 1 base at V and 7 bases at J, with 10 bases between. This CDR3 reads CASSLAPISGELFF. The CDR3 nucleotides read TGTGCCAGCAGCTTAGCCCCTATAAGCGGGGAGCTGTTTTTT.

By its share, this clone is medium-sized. CDR3 in amino acids: CASSPTSGTSSYEQYF. The CDR3 DNA reads TGCGCCAGCAGCCCAACTTCAGGGACTAGCTCCTACGAGCAGTACTTC. The V and J genes are TRBV5-1 and TRBJ2-7; 8 bases fit TRBD2. V was clipped by 4 bases and J by 0 bases; unmatched bases: 9. The V gene's germline CDR1 is SGHRS and CDR2 YFSETQ. This CDR3 contains 16 residues.